The 16 T cell receptor beta chains given below trace back to one sample, sequenced in a study of spatial heterogeneity in lung cancer. Points from the study as a whole: The study found that expanded intratumoral alpha and beta TCR counts tracked tumor mutation counts.

Time point described: sample taken at primary tumor resection. No antigen has been identified for these receptors. TCRdb reprocessed the 5' RACE reads via MiXCR and lists one record per CDR3 protein. Of about 29,000 distinct CDR3 sequences in the sample, approximately 7% were seen once. The sequenced sample was lung tumor tissue, obtained at surgery. Source of these receptors: a male donor with early-stage non-small cell lung cancer.

This clonotype showed up many times. V is TRBV6-2 or TRBV6-3 and J is TRBJ2-5; D gene unclear. The CDR3 extends over 13 amino acids. Trimming removed 2 bases from V and 2 bases from J, with 6 bases in between. Per germline, CDR1 MNHEY and CDR2 SVGEGT. The CDR3 loop is CASSYEDQETQYF. The CDR3 DNA reads as TGTGCCAGCAGTTACGAGGATCAAGAGACCCAGTACTTC.

This clonotype was observed many times. The chain joins TRBV5-1 to TRBJ2-7; D perhaps matches TRBD2 (6 bases). Germline CDR1 reads SGHRS; CDR2 reads YFSETQ. This CDR3 has 14 amino acids. V was cut by 1 base and J by 5 bases, with 13 bases left in between. The CDR3 DNA reads TGCGCCAGCAGCTTGCTAGCGCGGGTTGACGAGCAGTACTTC. Its translation is CASSLLARVDEQYF.

This clonotype was counted many times. CDR3 nucleotides: TGCGCCAGCAGCTTAGGGCAGCAGCAAGAGACCCAGTACTTC. The encoded protein is CASSLGQQQETQYF. The chain carries TRBV5-1 and TRBJ2-5; D gene ambiguous. This CDR3 is 14 amino acids long. In germline, CDR1 is SGHRS, CDR2 YFSETQ. V was cut by 2 bases and J by 2 bases, with 10 bases left in between.

This clonotype was observed at least ten times. V gene TRBV7-2 combines with J gene TRBJ2-5; tentatively, D is TRBD1 or TRBD2 (6 bases each). The germline V gene encodes CDR1 SGHTA and CDR2 FQGNSA. V dropped 2 bases and J dropped 5 bases, with 12 bases sitting between them. The CDR3 totals 14 residues. CDR3 in DNA: TGTGCCAGCAGCTTACGAGGGGGGAGGGAGACCCAGTACTTC. Its protein is CASSLRGGRETQYF.

Ten or more counts support this clonotype. CDR3 in DNA: TGTGCCAGCAGCCCCCCGACTTCCTACAATGAGCAGTTCTTC. Translation gives CASSPPTSYNEQFF. The chain uses TRBV6-2 or TRBV6-3 and TRBJ2-1; D remains unclear. The germline CDR1 and CDR2 sequences are MNHEY and SVGEGT. Trimming cost V 6 bases and J 1 base, with 10 bases left between them. The CDR3 extends over 14 amino acids.

This clonotype was found a few times. V is TRBV9 and J is TRBJ2-1, with TRBD2 matching over 7 bases. V shed 3 bases and J 8 bases; nucleotides not matched to a gene: 11. The CDR3 loop spans 15 amino acids. Per the germline V gene, CDR1 is SGDLS and CDR2 is YYNGEE. CDR3 bases: TGTGCCAGCAGCGGCCTCGGGGGGAGAGCGGATGAGCAGTTCTTC. Translated, it gives CASSGLGGRADEQFF. The full variable domain, rest sourced from reference TRBV9 and TRBJ2-1, is DSGVTQTPKHLITATGQRVTLRCSPRSGDLSVYWYQQSLDQGLQFLIQYYNGEERAKGNILERFSAQQFPDLHSELNLSSLELGDSALYFCASSGLGGRADEQFFGPGTRLTVL.

By frequency in the sample, this clonotype is medium-sized. The chain uses TRBV9 and TRBJ2-7; 10 bases map to TRBD1. The CDR3 runs 14 residues. J gave up 4 bases and V 4 bases, and 5 bases lay outside the gene matches. Germline-derived CDR1 and CDR2 are SGDLS and YYNGEE. The chain's CDR3 is CASSPWDRGYEQYF. The CDR3, as DNA: TGTGCCAGCAGCCCATGGGACAGGGGTTACGAGCAGTACTTC.

This clonotype came up many times. V and J are TRBV11-3 and TRBJ2-7; D gene uncertain. The length of the CDR3 is 15 residues. Per germline, CDR1 SGHNT and CDR2 YENEEA. V lost 2 bases, J lost 3 bases, and 14 bases lay in between. CDR3 sequence (DNA): TGTGCCAGCAGCTTAAGCCACGGACGTAACTACGAGCAGTACTTC. It is translated as CASSLSHGRNYEQYF.

This clonotype occurred many times. This CDR3 reads CASSLGGQLSDTQYF. In DNA, the CDR3 is TGTGCCAGCAGCTTAGGGGGACAGTTATCAGATACGCAGTATTTT. This sequence joins TRBV7-2 and TRBJ2-3, with 7 bases aligning to TRBD1. J lost 4 bases, V lost 1 base, and 5 bases had no gene match. CDR1 is SGHTA and CDR2 is FQGNSA in the germline V gene. The CDR3 consists of 15 residues. The full variable domain, in which reference TRBV7-2 and TRBJ2-3 provide the parts outside the CDR3, is GAGVSQSPSNKVTEKGKDVELRCDPISGHTALYWYRQSLGQGLEFLIYFQGNSAPDKSGLPSDRFSAERTGGSVSTLTIQRTQQEDSAVYLCASSLGGQLSDTQYFGPGTRLTVL.

At least ten counts were recorded for this clonotype. The chain joins TRBV5-1 to TRBJ1-6; tentatively, D is TRBD1 (6 bases). This CDR3 has 15 amino acids. Trimming pared 1 base from V and 9 bases from J, leaving 14 bases between. Germline V gives CDR1 SGHRS, CDR2 YFSETQ. The CDR3 loop is CASSLTDRFGSPLHF. CDR3 coding DNA: TGCGCCAGCAGCTTGACAGACAGGTTCGGTTCACCCCTCCACTTT.

This clonotype was seen more than once but under ten times. The J gene is TRBJ1-5, the V gene TRBV10-3; D is ambiguous. This CDR3 comprises 13 residues. Trimming took 0 bases from V and 5 from J, leaving 5 bases between them. Germline V gives CDR1 ENHRY, CDR2 SYGVKD. The CDR3 is CAISESKDQPQHF. CDR3 nucleotide sequence: TGTGCCATCAGTGAGTCGAAGGATCAGCCCCAGCATTTT.

The V call is TRBV20-1, the J call TRBJ1-2; TRBD1 matches 8 bases. The CDR3 runs to 11 residues. Germline V lookup: CDR1 DFQATT, CDR2 SNEGSKA (reference sequence). V was clipped by 4 bases and J by 8 bases; unmatched bases: 3. The CDR3 sequence: CSATQGEGYTF. CDR3 in DNA: TGCAGTGCTACACAGGGGGAGGGCTACACCTTC.

There are many counts of this clonotype. The chain couples TRBV12-3 or TRBV12-4 to TRBJ1-1, with 8 bases lining up with TRBD1. With V trimmed by 4 bases and J by 4 bases, 8 bases remained unmatched. The CDR3 runs to 15 residues. DNA for the CDR3: TGTGCCAGCAGTTCCTATCAGGGGGCGCGCACTGAAGCTTTCTTT. Protein: CASSSYQGARTEAFF.

The V gene is TRBV30, the J gene TRBJ1-2; 9 bases map to TRBD1. V shed 2 bases, J shed 8 bases, and the junction held 6 bases outside the gene matches. Germline assignment: CDR1 GTSNPN and CDR2 SVGIG (reference sequence). The CDR3 spans 13 residues. The CDR3 loop reads CAWSSGQGRGYTF. The CDR3 DNA reads TGTGCCTGGAGTTCGGGACAGGGAAGAGGCTACACCTTC.

The table lists this clonotype with many counts. V is TRBV4-3 and J is TRBJ1-4; D is unresolved. This CDR3 region has 13 residues. V lost 3 bases, J lost 7 bases, and 9 bases lay in between. Looked up from germline, CDR1 is LGHNA and CDR2 is YSLEER. DNA of the CDR3: TGCGCCAGCAGCCACCGGAAGCGTGAAAAACTGTTTTTT. It translates to CASSHRKREKLFF.

This clonotype was counted many times. The genes are TRBV29-1 and TRBJ2-5; tentatively, D is TRBD2 (6 bases). Trimming cost V 1 base and J 4 bases, with 10 bases left between them. The CDR3 consists of 13 residues. Germline V gene sequence: CDR1 SQVTM, CDR2 ANQGSEA. The CDR3 region is CSVEAGLGETQYF. The CDR3 DNA reads as TGCAGCGTTGAAGCGGGACTCGGAGAGACCCAGTACTTC.